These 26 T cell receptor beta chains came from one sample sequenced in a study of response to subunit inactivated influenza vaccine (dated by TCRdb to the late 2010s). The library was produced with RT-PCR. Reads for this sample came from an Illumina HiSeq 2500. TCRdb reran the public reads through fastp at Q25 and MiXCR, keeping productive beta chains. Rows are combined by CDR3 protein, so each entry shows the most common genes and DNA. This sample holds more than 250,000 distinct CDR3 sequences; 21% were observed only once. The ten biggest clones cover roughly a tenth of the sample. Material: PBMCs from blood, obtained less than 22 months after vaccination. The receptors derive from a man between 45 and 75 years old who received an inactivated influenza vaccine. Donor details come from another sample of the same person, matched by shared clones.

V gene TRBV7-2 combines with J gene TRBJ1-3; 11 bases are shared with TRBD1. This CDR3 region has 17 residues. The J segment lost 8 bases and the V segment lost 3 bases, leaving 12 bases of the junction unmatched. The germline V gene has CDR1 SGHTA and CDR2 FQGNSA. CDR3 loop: CASSLALGQGALDTIYF. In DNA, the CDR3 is TGTGCCAGCAGCTTGGCTTTAGGACAGGGGGCTTTAGACACCATATATTTT.

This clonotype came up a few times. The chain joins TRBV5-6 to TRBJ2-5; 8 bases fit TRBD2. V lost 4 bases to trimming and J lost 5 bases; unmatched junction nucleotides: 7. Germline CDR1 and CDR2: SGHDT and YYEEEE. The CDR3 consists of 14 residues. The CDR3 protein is CASSRMREEETQYF. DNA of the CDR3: TGTGCCAGCAGCCGCATGCGGGAGGAGGAGACCCAGTACTTC.

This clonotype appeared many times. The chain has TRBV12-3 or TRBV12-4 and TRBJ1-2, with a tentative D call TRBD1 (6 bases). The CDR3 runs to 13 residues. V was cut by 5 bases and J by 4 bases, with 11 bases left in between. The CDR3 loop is CASSDTGSYGYTF. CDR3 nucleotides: TGTGCCAGCAGTGATACAGGGAGCTATGGCTACACCTTC.

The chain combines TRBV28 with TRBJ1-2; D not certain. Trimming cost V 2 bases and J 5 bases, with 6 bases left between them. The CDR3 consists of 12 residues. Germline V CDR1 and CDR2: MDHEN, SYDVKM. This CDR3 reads CASSLQLYGYTF. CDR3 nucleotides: TGTGCCAGCAGTTTACAGCTGTATGGCTACACCTTC.

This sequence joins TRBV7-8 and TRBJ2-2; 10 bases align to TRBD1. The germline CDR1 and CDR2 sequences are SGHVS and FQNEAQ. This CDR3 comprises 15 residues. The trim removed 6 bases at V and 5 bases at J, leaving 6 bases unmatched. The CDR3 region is CASSSPGQGTGELFF. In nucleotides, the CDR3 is TGTGCCAGCAGTTCCCCGGGACAGGGGACCGGGGAGCTGTTTTTT.

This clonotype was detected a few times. CDR3 sequence (DNA): TGTGCCAGTAGTATAGATGGAGGCTACACTGAAGCTTTCTTT. This encodes CASSIDGGYTEAFF. J is TRBJ1-1 and V is TRBV19; D call uncertain. Trimming stripped 0 bases from V and 3 bases from J, with 8 bases between. CDR3 size: 14 residues. In germline, CDR1 is LNHDA, CDR2 SQIVND (reference sequence). Drawing the rest from reference TRBV19 and TRBJ1-1, the complete variable domain is DGGITQSPKYLFRKEGQNVTLSCEQNLNHDAMYWYRQDPGQGLRLIYYSQIVNDFQKGDIAEGYSVSREKKESFPLTVTSAQKNPTAFYLCASSIDGGYTEAFFGQGTRLTVV.

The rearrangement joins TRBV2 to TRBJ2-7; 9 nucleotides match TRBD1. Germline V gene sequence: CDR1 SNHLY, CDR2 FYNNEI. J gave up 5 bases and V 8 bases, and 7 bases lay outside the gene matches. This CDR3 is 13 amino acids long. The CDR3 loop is CASLQDRGDEQYF. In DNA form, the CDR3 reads TGTGCCAGCCTCCAGGACAGGGGTGACGAGCAGTACTTC.

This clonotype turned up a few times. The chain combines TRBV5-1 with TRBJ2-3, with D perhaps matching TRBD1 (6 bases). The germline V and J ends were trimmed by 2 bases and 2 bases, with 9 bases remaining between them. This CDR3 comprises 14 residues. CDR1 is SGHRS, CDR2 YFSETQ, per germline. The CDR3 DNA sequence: TGCGCCAGCAGCTTCAGGGGAGTCACAGATACGCAGTATTTT. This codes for CASSFRGVTDTQYF.

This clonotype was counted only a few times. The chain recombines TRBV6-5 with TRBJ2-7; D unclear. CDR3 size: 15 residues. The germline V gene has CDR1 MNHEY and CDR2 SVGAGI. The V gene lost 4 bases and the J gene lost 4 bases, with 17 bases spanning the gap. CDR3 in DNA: TGTGCCAGCAGTTCTCAGCCCGAAGTTTATTACGAGCAGTACTTC. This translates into CASSSQPEVYYEQYF.

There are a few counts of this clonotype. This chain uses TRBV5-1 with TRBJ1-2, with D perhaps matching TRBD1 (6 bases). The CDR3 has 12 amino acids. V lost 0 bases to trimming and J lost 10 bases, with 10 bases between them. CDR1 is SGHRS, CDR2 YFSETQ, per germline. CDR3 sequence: CASSLAEGDYTF. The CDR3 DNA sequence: TGCGCCAGCAGCTTGGCCGAGGGGGACTACACCTTC. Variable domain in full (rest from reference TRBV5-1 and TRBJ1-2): KAGVTQTPRYLIKTRGQQVTLSCSPISGHRSVSWYQQTPGQGLQFLFEYFSETQRNKGNFPGRFSGRQFSNSRSEMNVSTLELGDSALYLCASSLAEGDYTFGSGTRLTVV.

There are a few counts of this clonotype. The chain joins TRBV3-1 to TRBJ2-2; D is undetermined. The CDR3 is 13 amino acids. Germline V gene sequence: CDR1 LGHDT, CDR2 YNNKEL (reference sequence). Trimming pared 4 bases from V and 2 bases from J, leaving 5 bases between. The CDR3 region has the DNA TGTGCCAGCAGCCCATATAACACCGGGGAGCTGTTTTTT. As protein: CASSPYNTGELFF.

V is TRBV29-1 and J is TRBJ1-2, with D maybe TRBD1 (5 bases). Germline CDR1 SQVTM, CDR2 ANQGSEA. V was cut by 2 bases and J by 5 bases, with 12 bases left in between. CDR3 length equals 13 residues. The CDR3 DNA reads TGCAGCGTTGAAACGCTGGGACCTTATGGCTACACCTTC. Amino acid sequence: CSVETLGPYGYTF.

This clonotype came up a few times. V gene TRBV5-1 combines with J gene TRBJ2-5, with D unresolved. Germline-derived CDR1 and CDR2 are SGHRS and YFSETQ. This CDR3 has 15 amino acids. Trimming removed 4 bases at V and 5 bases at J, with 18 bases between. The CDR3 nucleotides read TGCGCCAGCAGCCCGGAGCTCCAAAGATGGGAGACCCAGTACTTC. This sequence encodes CASSPELQRWETQYF.

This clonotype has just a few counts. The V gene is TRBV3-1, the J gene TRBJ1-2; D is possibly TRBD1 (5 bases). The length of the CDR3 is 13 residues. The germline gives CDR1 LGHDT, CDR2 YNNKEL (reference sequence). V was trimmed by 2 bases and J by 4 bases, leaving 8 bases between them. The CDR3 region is CASSQRGSYGYTF. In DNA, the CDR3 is TGTGCCAGCAGCCAAAGGGGTTCCTATGGCTACACCTTC.

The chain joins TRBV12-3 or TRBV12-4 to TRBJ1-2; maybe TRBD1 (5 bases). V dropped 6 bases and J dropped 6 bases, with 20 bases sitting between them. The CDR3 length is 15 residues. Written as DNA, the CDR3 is TGTGCCAGCAGGTTAATAGGGACTATACGGGATGGCTACACCTTC. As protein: CASRLIGTIRDGYTF.

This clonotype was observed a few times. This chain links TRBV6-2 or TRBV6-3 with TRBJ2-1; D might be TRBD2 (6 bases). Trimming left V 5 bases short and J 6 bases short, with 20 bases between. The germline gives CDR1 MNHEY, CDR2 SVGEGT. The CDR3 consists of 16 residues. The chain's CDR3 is CASSKSVGGRRNEQFF. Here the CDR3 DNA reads TGTGCCAGCAGTAAAAGTGTCGGGGGAAGACGCAATGAGCAGTTCTTC.

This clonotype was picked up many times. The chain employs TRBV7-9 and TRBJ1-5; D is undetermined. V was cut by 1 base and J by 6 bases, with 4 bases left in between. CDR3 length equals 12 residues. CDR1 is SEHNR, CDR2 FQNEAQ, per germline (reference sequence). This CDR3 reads CASSLGAQPQHF. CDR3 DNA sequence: TGTGCCAGCAGCTTAGGAGCTCAGCCCCAGCATTTT. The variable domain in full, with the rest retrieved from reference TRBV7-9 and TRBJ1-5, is DTGVSQNPRHKITKRGQNVTFRCDPISEHNRLYWYRQTLGQGPEFLTYFQNEAQLEKSRLLSDRFSAERPKGSFSTLEIQRTEQGDSAMYLCASSLGAQPQHFGDGTRLSIL.

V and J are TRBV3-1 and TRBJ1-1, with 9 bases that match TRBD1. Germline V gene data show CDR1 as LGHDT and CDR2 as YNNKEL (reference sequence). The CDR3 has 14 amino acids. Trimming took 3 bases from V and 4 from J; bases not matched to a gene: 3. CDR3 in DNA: TGTGCCAGCAGCCAGACAGGGGGGTCCACTGAAGCTTTCTTT. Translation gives CASSQTGGSTEAFF.

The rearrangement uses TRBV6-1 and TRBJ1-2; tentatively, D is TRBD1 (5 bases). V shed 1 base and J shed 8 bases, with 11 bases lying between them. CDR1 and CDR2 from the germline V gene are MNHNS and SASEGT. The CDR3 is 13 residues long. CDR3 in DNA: TGTGCCAGCAGTGAAGACAGGCCGGGGGGCTACACCTTC. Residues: CASSEDRPGGYTF.

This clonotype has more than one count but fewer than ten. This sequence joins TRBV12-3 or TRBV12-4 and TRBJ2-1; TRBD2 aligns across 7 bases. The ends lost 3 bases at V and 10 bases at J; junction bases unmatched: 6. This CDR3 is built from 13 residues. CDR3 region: CASSLFAGEEQFF. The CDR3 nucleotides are TGTGCCAGCAGTTTGTTTGCGGGAGAGGAGCAGTTCTTC.

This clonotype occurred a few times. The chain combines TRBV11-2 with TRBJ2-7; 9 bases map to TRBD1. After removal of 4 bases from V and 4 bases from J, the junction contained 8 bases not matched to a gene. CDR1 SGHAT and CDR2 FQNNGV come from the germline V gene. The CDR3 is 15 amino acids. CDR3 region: CASSSRQGDSYEQYF. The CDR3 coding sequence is TGTGCCAGCAGCTCGCGACAGGGGGATTCGTACGAGCAGTACTTC.

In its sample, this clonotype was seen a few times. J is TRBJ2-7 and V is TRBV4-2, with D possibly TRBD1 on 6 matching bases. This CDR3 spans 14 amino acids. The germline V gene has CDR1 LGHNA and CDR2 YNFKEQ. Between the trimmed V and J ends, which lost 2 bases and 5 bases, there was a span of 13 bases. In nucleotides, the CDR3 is TGTGCCAGCAGCCAAAACAGGGCCGGGAACGAGCAGTACTTC. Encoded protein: CASSQNRAGNEQYF.

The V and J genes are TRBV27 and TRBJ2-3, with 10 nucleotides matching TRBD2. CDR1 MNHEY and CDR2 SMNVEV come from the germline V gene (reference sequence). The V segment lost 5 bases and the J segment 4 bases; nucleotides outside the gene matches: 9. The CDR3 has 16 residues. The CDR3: CASSPLAGALADTQYF. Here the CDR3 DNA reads TGTGCCAGCAGTCCTCTAGCGGGGGCTCTCGCAGATACGCAGTATTTT.

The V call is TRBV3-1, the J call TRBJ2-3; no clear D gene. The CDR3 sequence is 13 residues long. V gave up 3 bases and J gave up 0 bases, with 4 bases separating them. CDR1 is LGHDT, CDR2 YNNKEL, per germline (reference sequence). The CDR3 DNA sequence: TGTGCCAGCAGCCACTCTAGCACAGATACGCAGTATTTT. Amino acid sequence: CASSHSSTDTQYF.

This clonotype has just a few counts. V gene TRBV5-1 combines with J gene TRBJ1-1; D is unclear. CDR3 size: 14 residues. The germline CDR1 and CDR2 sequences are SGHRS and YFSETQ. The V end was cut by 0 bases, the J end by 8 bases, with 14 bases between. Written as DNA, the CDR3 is TGCGCCAGCAGCTTGGAAGGGTCGAGGGCCGAAGCTTTCTTT. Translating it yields CASSLEGSRAEAFF.

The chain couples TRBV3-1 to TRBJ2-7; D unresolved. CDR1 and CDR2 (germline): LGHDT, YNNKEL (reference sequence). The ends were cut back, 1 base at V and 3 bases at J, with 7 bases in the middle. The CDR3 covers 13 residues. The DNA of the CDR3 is TGTGCCAGCAGCCAAGTAGATTTCTACGAGCAGTACTTC. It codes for CASSQVDFYEQYF.